These 29 T cell receptor beta chains came from one sample sequenced in a study of regulatory T cells in long-lasting Graves disease. Library construction for TCR beta used iRepertoire HTBI primers and Arm-PCR of CDR3 regions. TCRdb re-derived calls from the multiplex PCR reads in MiXCR, one entry per CDR3 protein. Seen here are over 650,000 distinct CDR3 sequences, about 32% observed once, and the top ten hold about two fifths. Time point specified: persistent/refractory GD, antithyroid drugs over 5 years with positive TRAb. There was RNA extracted from PBMCs, and the TCR library was made from it. Here the sequenced sample was peripheral blood mononuclear cells (PBMCs), taken when the disease was refractory, from a patient treated with antithyroid drugs. The receptors were gathered from a female donor with Graves disease.

In its sample, this clonotype was seen a few times. V gene TRBV5-1 combines with J gene TRBJ2-7; D is possibly TRBD1 or TRBD2 (5 bases each). V lost 4 bases and J lost 6, with 11 bases in between. CDR3 size: 12 residues. Germline CDR1 and CDR2: SGHRS and YFSETQ. The CDR3 nucleotides are TGCGCCAGCAGCATAGGGACCAGCGAGCAGTACTTC. Protein product: CASSIGTSEQYF.

This clonotype has just a few counts. The chain combines TRBV20-1 with TRBJ1-4; no clear D. Germline CDR1 DFQATT, CDR2 SNEGSKA (reference sequence). The CDR3 has 13 residues. Trimming removed 6 bases from V and 5 bases from J, with 13 bases in between. This CDR3 is CSALGIGNEKLFF. CDR3 nucleotides: TGCAGTGCCTTAGGGATCGGGAATGAAAAACTGTTTTTT.

There are a few counts of this clonotype. V and J are TRBV9 and TRBJ1-2; D perhaps matches TRBD1 (5 bases). The CDR3 covers 15 residues. Germline values: CDR1 SGDLS, CDR2 YYNGEE. The V and J ends lost 0 bases and 3 bases respectively, with 12 bases between them. The CDR3 is CASSVDSGRDYGYTF. CDR3 bases: TGTGCCAGCAGCGTAGATTCAGGGCGAGACTATGGCTACACCTTC.

In this sample, this clonotype turned up a few times. The CDR3 DNA is TGTGCCAGCAGTGTATCGCCCGCGAACACCGGGGAGCTGTTTTTT. It encodes CASSVSPANTGELFF. The rearrangement joins TRBV2 to TRBJ2-2; D call uncertain. Trimming removed 4 bases from V and 0 bases from J, with 9 bases in between. This CDR3 has 15 amino acids. Germline CDR1 SNHLY, CDR2 FYNNEI.

This clonotype has ten or more counts. The chain combines TRBV12-3 or TRBV12-4 with TRBJ1-5, with D unresolved. The CDR3 is 12 residues long. Trimming took off 5 bases at V and 7 bases at J, with 9 bases between the two ends. The CDR3 DNA reads as TGTGCCAGCAGTCGGCCCGGGCAGCCCCAGCATTTT. It is translated as CASSRPGQPQHF.

Points on this clonotype: The final CDR3 position lacks the conserved phenylalanine or tryptophan, pointing to a likely read error. The V gene is TRBV7-8, the J gene TRBJ1-1; D gene uncertain. The V end was cut by 4 bases, the J end by 1 base, with 7 bases between. From germline, CDR1 is SGHVS and CDR2 FQNEAQ. The CDR3 is 13 amino acids. The DNA for the CDR3 is TGTGCCAGCAGCTCGGACCGGAACACTGAAGCTTTCCTT. Its translation: CASSSDRNTEAFL.

This clonotype has more than one count but fewer than ten. A read error may account for a junction end that differs from germline. V usage is TRBV27 and J usage is TRBJ1-5, with D possibly being TRBD1 (6 bases). The CDR3 contains 14 residues. The germline V gene has CDR1 MNHEY and CDR2 SMNVEV (reference sequence). In DNA form, the CDR3 reads TGTGCCAGCAGTTACCGGACAGCAGATCAGCCCCAGCTTTTT. This codes for CASSYRTADQPQLF.

This clonotype came up many times. The gene calls are TRBV28 and TRBJ1-1; D uncertain. Trimming took off 2 bases at V and 1 base at J, with 17 bases between the two ends. The germline gives CDR1 MDHEN, CDR2 SYDVKM. CDR3 length: 17 residues. The CDR3 reads CASSLDISQVTNTEAFF. CDR3 in DNA: TGTGCCAGCAGTTTAGATATATCGCAGGTAACGAACACTGAAGCTTTCTTT.

The J gene is TRBJ1-5, the V gene TRBV11-2, with a possible D match to TRBD1 (6 bases). Trimming removed 5 bases at V and 6 bases at J, with 17 bases between. Germline lookup yields CDR1 SGHAT and CDR2 FQNNGV. The CDR3 consists of 15 residues. As DNA, the CDR3 is TGTGCCAGCAGCCGTGAGGCGGGGGGCGGTCAGCCCCAGCATTTT. It specifies CASSREAGGGQPQHF.

This chain uses TRBV7-9 with TRBJ1-6; D gene uncertain. The CDR3 covers 13 residues. Trimming left V 7 bases short and J 2 bases short, with 6 bases between. CDR1 SEHNR and CDR2 FQNEAQ come from the germline V gene (reference sequence). This CDR3 reads CASIGAYNSPLHF. The CDR3 DNA reads TGTGCCAGCATCGGGGCCTATAATTCACCCCTCCACTTT.

The chain couples TRBV11-3 to TRBJ2-1; D gene unclear. Germline values: CDR1 SGHNT, CDR2 YENEEA. The length of the CDR3 is 13 residues. Trimming pared 2 bases from V and 7 bases from J, leaving 9 bases between. The chain's CDR3 is CASSLNVGNEQFF. The CDR3 bases are TGTGCCAGCAGCTTAAATGTTGGTAATGAGCAGTTCTTC.

This clonotype came up a few times. The gene calls are TRBV10-1 and TRBJ1-5; the D is unclear. The germline V gene encodes CDR1 WNHNN and CDR2 SYGVQD (reference sequence). CDR3 length: 20 residues. The ends were cut back, 8 bases at V and 3 bases at J, with 32 bases in the middle. The CDR3, as DNA: TGCGCCAGCCAGATCCGTCCCTTACAAGATCGACGGTTTGACAATCAGCCCCAGCATTTT. As protein: CASQIRPLQDRRFDNQPQHF.

V and J are TRBV29-1 and TRBJ2-2; either TRBD1 or TRBD2 may supply D (5 bases each). Germline lookup yields CDR1 SQVTM and CDR2 ANQGSEA. Deletions cut 7 bases from V and 4 bases from J, with 19 bases between. The CDR3 spans 15 residues. CDR3 in amino acids: CSGIWGWSVTGELFF. The CDR3 DNA sequence: TGCAGCGGGATTTGGGGGTGGTCGGTCACCGGGGAGCTGTTTTTT.

For this clonotype: Germline is not matched at one junction end, which may reflect a read error. This chain links TRBV2 with TRBJ1-2; 8 nucleotides match TRBD1. CDR3 length: 14 amino acids. Germline CDR1 and CDR2: SNHLY and FYNNEI. CDR3 DNA sequence: TGTGCCAGCAGCCGGACAGGGCTTGGCTATGGCTACGCCTTC. Its protein is CASSRTGLGYGYAF.

This clonotype appeared a single time. The J gene is TRBJ1-4, the V gene TRBV9; 8 nucleotides align to TRBD1. V gave up 3 bases and J gave up 2 bases; unmatched junction bases: 3. The germline V gene has CDR1 SGDLS and CDR2 YYNGEE. This CDR3 is 15 amino acids long. Here the CDR3 reads CASSARTGTNEKLFF. CDR3 DNA: TGTGCCAGCAGCGCTAGGACAGGGACTAATGAAAAACTGTTTTTT.

Regarding this clonotype: This clone may be a read error of a much larger clone one base away. V is TRBV28 and J is TRBJ1-4, with D possibly matching TRBD1 (6 bases). The CDR3 totals 17 residues. Germline CDR1 reads MDHEN; CDR2 reads SYDVKM. The chain's CDR3 is CASSIFLGDTINAKLFF. The CDR3 region has the DNA TGTGCCAGCAGTATCTTTCTGGGGGACACCATTAATGCAAAACTGTTTTTT.

The rearrangement uses TRBV5-1 and TRBJ1-1; 8 bases align to TRBD1. V lost 5 bases, J lost 6 bases, and 9 bases stayed unmatched. The germline V gene encodes CDR1 SGHRS and CDR2 YFSETQ. This CDR3 has 14 residues. The CDR3 protein is CASRTQGDGAEAFF. The DNA of the CDR3 is TGCGCCAGCAGAACACAGGGGGATGGGGCTGAAGCTTTCTTT.

The chain is built from TRBV3-1 and TRBJ1-2, with 7 bases that match TRBD1. The ends lost 3 bases at V and 4 bases at J; junction bases unmatched: 8. The CDR3 is 15 amino acids. The germline V gene encodes CDR1 LGHDT and CDR2 YNNKEL (reference sequence). The CDR3: CASSHRDSSIYGYTF. CDR3 coding DNA: TGTGCCAGCAGCCACAGGGACAGCTCTATCTATGGCTACACCTTC. The whole variable domain, filled in from reference TRBV3-1 and TRBJ1-2, reads DTAVSQTPKYLVTQMGNDKSIKCEQNLGHDTMYWYKQDSKKFLKIMFSYNNKELIINETVPNRFSPKSPDKAHLNLHINSLELGDSAVYFCASSHRDSSIYGYTFGSGTRLTVV.

J is TRBJ1-4 and V is TRBV5-1, with 9 bases fitting TRBD1. The germline V gene encodes CDR1 SGHRS and CDR2 YFSETQ. V was pared by 4 bases and J by 8 bases, with 6 bases of the junction left unmatched. The CDR3 is 14 amino acids. The DNA for the CDR3 is TGCGCCAGCAGCGCCGGGACAGGGACAGAAAAACTGTTTTTT. Its translation is CASSAGTGTEKLFF.

There are many counts of this clonotype. The chain combines TRBV11-2 with TRBJ2-7; 7 bases line up with TRBD2. Germline V gene sequence: CDR1 SGHAT, CDR2 FQNNGV. With V trimmed by 5 bases and J by 4 bases, 14 bases remained unmatched. The CDR3 is 16 residues long. This CDR3 is CASSPAGSRELYEQYF. DNA for the CDR3: TGTGCCAGCAGCCCGGCCGGCTCGCGGGAGCTGTACGAGCAGTACTTC.

The chain uses TRBV29-1 and TRBJ2-7, with 14 bases identical to TRBD2. The CDR3 loop spans 13 amino acids. V trimming: 6 bases; J trimming: 3 bases; junction bases outside the gene matches: 1. CDR1 and CDR2 from the germline V gene are SQVTM and ANQGSEA. The CDR3 nucleotides are TGCAGCGTCGGACTAGCGGGAGGCTACGAGCAGTACTTC. Amino acids: CSVGLAGGYEQYF.

This clonotype has a handful of counts. The CDR3 DNA reads as TGTGCCAGCAGCGCTTTACAGGGTGGTCAGCCCCAGCATTTT. Translated: CASSALQGGQPQHF. The V gene is TRBV6-1, the J gene TRBJ1-5; TRBD1 might be the D (6 bases). The CDR3 spans 14 residues. Germline V gene lookup returns CDR1 MNHNS and CDR2 SASEGT. The ends were cut back, 6 bases at V and 6 bases at J, with 15 bases in the middle.

Many counts were recorded for this clonotype. The CDR3 DNA reads as TGCAGTGCTAGAGTTAGCGGAACCTCCTACGAGCAGTACTTC. Encoded protein: CSARVSGTSYEQYF. The J gene is TRBJ2-7, the V gene TRBV20-1; D is perhaps TRBD2 (6 bases). Germline CDR1 reads DFQATT; CDR2 reads SNEGSKA (reference sequence). The ends were cut back, 1 base at V and 0 bases at J, with 10 bases in the middle. This CDR3 has 14 amino acids.

Points on this clonotype: Given a much more abundant clone one base away, this may be a read error. The V and J genes are TRBV28 and TRBJ2-7; 7 nucleotides align to TRBD2. The V gene's germline CDR1 is MDHEN and CDR2 SYDVKM. The CDR3 length is 13 residues. In DNA, the CDR3 is TGTGCCAGCAGTCCGGGGGGATTAGGCGAGCAGAACTTC. It yields the protein CASSPGGLGEQNF.

This clonotype has more than one count but fewer than ten. The chain is built from TRBV12-3 or TRBV12-4 and TRBJ2-2, with D perhaps being TRBD1 or TRBD2 (5 bases each). V lost 1 base to trimming and J lost 6 bases, with 9 bases between them. The CDR3 runs 14 residues. The CDR3 DNA reads TGTGCCAGCAGTTTAGTTCTGGGGGCCGGGGAGCTGTTTTTT. Its translation is CASSLVLGAGELFF.

This clonotype has ten or more counts. The rearrangement joins TRBV30 to TRBJ2-5; D is ambiguous. Per the germline V gene, CDR1 is GTSNPN and CDR2 is SVGIG (reference sequence). V lost 2 bases and J 5 bases, leaving 6 bases between the germline ends. This CDR3 is 11 amino acids long. The CDR3 DNA sequence: TGTGCCTGGAGTTCGCAGGAGACCCAGTACTTC. This sequence encodes CAWSSQETQYF. The full variable domain, completed using reference TRBV30 and TRBJ2-5, is SQTIHQWPATLVQPVGSPLSLECTVEGTSNPNLYWYRQAAGRGLQLLFYSVGIGQISSEVPQNLSASRPQDRQFILSSKKLLLSDSGFYLCAWSSQETQYFGPGTRLLVL.

CDR3: CASSPHTTGRIEQYF. In nucleotides, the CDR3 is TGTGCCAGCAGTCCCCATACAACGGGGCGGATCGAGCAGTACTTC. This chain links TRBV27 with TRBJ2-7, with D tentatively TRBD1 or TRBD2 (5 bases each). Trimming removed 5 bases from V and 6 bases from J, with 20 bases in between. There are 15 residues in the CDR3. Germline V gene data show CDR1 as MNHEY and CDR2 as SMNVEV (reference sequence).

This clonotype has a count of ten or more. This chain links TRBV2 with TRBJ2-7; D is unresolved. Looked up from germline, CDR1 is SNHLY and CDR2 is FYNNEI. V was pared by 2 bases and J by 6 bases, with 5 bases between. There are 11 residues in the CDR3. CDR3 sequence: CASSEPPEQYF. The CDR3 region has the DNA TGTGCCAGCAGTGAACCCCCCGAGCAGTACTTC.

This chain links TRBV20-1 with TRBJ2-2; tentatively, D is TRBD2 (5 bases). Between the trimmed V and J ends, which lost 5 bases and 3 bases, there was a span of 7 bases. CDR3 length: 12 residues. Germline V CDR1 and CDR2: DFQATT, SNEGSKA (reference sequence). This chain's CDR3 is CSAVDYTGELFF. The CDR3 region has the DNA TGCAGTGCTGTGGACTACACCGGGGAGCTGTTTTTT.